The 21 T cell receptor beta chains reported below all come from one sample, sequenced in a study of blood T cell repertoires in COVID-19. TCRdb keeps only in-frame clones here, not all; method: immunoSEQ multiplex PCR. This sample has more than 110,000 clones, with less than 85% found just once. Sequenced material: peripheral blood. The receptors here all came from a woman of 80 years or more in a cohort sampled during active or convalescent COVID-19.

The rearrangement links TRBV18 to TRBJ1-5; the D is unclear. Trimming shortened V by 2 bases and J by 2 bases, and 13 bases separated the two germline ends. CDR3 length: 16 amino acids. Germline V lookup: CDR1 KGHSH, CDR2 LQKENI. The CDR3 DNA follows: TGTGCCAGCTCACCATCTGCGGGAGTTGGCAATCAGCCCCAGCATTTT. Amino acid sequence: CASSPSAGVGNQPQHF.

This clone was counted a few times. The V call is TRBV7-2, the J call TRBJ2-5; TRBD1 matches at 10 bases. J was trimmed by 3 bases and V by 1 base; bases with no gene match: 8. The CDR3 is 17 amino acids. Germline V gives CDR1 SGHTA, CDR2 FQGNSA. CDR3: CASSLGKRDRGKETQYF. For the CDR3, the DNA is TGTGCCAGCAGCTTAGGCAAAAGGGACAGGGGTAAAGAGACCCAGTACTTC.

The chain recombines TRBV9 with TRBJ2-2; D might be TRBD1 (5 bases). This CDR3 has 16 residues. V lost 3 bases and J lost 6, with 18 bases in between. Germline loops: CDR1 SGDLS, CDR2 YYNGEE. The CDR3 protein is CASSGLTGFVSGELFF. CDR3 nucleotides: TGTGCCAGCAGCGGCCTTACAGGCTTCGTATCCGGGGAGCTGTTTTTT.

The CDR3 is CASSSRGQGAEVALTDTQYF. For the CDR3, the DNA is TGTGCCAGCAGTTCGAGAGGACAGGGGGCTGAGGTAGCCCTCACAGATACGCAGTATTTT. The rearrangement joins TRBV28 to TRBJ2-3; 11 bases match TRBD1. Germline lookup yields CDR1 MDHEN and CDR2 SYDVKM. CDR3 length equals 20 residues. Trimming cost V 4 bases and J 2 bases; bases outside gene matches: 17.

This chain joins TRBV14 and TRBJ1-3; D might be TRBD1 (5 bases). This CDR3 region has 13 residues. In germline, CDR1 is SGHDN, CDR2 FVKESK. Trimming took off 4 bases at V and 7 bases at J, with 11 bases between the two ends. For the CDR3, the DNA is TGTGCCAGCAGCCCGGCGGGGGGGAACACCATATATTTT. Translated: CASSPAGGNTIYF.

The gene calls are TRBV2 and TRBJ1-3, with TRBD1 matching over 9 bases. The CDR3 spans 15 residues. Losses at the gene ends were 8 bases for V and 0 bases for J; bases not matched to a gene: 5. Germline V gene lookup returns CDR1 SNHLY and CDR2 FYNNEI. DNA for the CDR3: TGTGCCAGCTCCCGGGACAGGGCCTCTGGAAACACCATATATTTT. Protein product: CASSRDRASGNTIYF.

The chain uses TRBV5-1 and TRBJ2-5; possible D gene TRBD2, 5 bases. CDR1 is SGHRS and CDR2 is YFSETQ in the germline V gene. The CDR3 is made up of 13 amino acids. The V gene lost 4 bases and the J gene lost 5 bases, with 12 bases spanning the gap. The CDR3 DNA reads TGCGCCAGCAGCCTCGCGGAGCGGGAGACCCAGTACTTC. This gives the protein CASSLAERETQYF. Full variable domain (remainder filled in from reference TRBV5-1 and TRBJ2-5): KAGVTQTPRYLIKTRGQQVTLSCSPISGHRSVSWYQQTPGQGLQFLFEYFSETQRNKGNFPGRFSGRQFSNSRSEMNVSTLELGDSALYLCASSLAERETQYFGPGTRLLVL.

A word on this clone: One end of the junction is discordant with germline, which a read error may explain. The chain combines TRBV7-7 with TRBJ2-3; D may be TRBD1 (6 bases). Germline assignment: CDR1 SSHAT and CDR2 FNYEAQ (reference sequence). The CDR3 sequence is 17 residues long. CDR3 in amino acids: CASSYRNREIHTDTQYF. For the CDR3, the DNA is TGTGCTAGCAGCTACCGAAACAGGGAAATCCACACAGATACGCAGTATTTT.

This chain links TRBV28 with TRBJ2-7, with a weak D call TRBD2 (6 bases). V dropped 6 bases and J dropped 0 bases, with 15 bases sitting between them. The CDR3 extends over 15 amino acids. CDR1 and CDR2 from the germline V gene are MDHEN and SYDVKM. The DNA of the CDR3 is TGTGCCAGCAGCGCCGGGGGACCTAACTCCTACGAGCAGTACGTC. Its translation is CASSAGGPNSYEQYV.

The chain recombines TRBV4-3 with TRBJ1-4, with 8 bases identical to TRBD1. V trimming: 3 bases; J trimming: 6 bases; junction bases outside the gene matches: 6. This CDR3 region has 15 residues. Germline CDR1 is LGHNA and CDR2 is YSLEER. The CDR3: CASSHGTGGDEKLFF. The CDR3 DNA follows: TGCGCCAGCAGCCACGGCACAGGGGGGGATGAAAAACTGTTTTTT.

The chain joins TRBV9 to TRBJ1-6, with 9 bases aligning to TRBD1. Trimming at V came to 3 bases and at J to 7 bases, leaving 8 bases not matched to a gene. Germline V lookup: CDR1 SGDLS, CDR2 YYNGEE. The CDR3 is 16 residues long. As DNA, the CDR3 is TGTGCCAGCAGCGAGCCCGGGACAGGGAACAATTCACCCCTCCACTTT. Its translation: CASSEPGTGNNSPLHF.

V and J are TRBV7-2 and TRBJ2-7; D uncertain. From germline, CDR1 is SGHTA and CDR2 FQGNSA. The CDR3 spans 13 residues. V was shortened by 1 base and J by 6 bases, with 10 bases between the two germline ends. CDR3 DNA: TGTGCCAGCAGCTTAGATCGACTCTCCGAGCAGTACTTC. Its protein is CASSLDRLSEQYF.

The chain links TRBV5-1 to TRBJ2-1; D may be TRBD2 (6 bases). Germline V CDR1 and CDR2: SGHRS, YFSETQ. The CDR3 loop spans 15 amino acids. With 0 bases removed from V and 3 bases from J, the gap between germline ends came to 10 bases. CDR3 amino acids: CASSLGGGDYNEQFF. Here the CDR3 DNA reads TGCGCCAGCAGCTTGGGGGGCGGGGACTACAATGAGCAGTTCTTC.

The rearrangement links TRBV2 to TRBJ2-3, with TRBD2 matching over 8 bases. Germline-derived CDR1 and CDR2 are SNHLY and FYNNEI. Trimming took 5 bases from V and 2 from J; bases not matched to a gene: 6. The CDR3 runs 15 residues. The DNA of the CDR3 is TGTGCCAGCAGTTATAGCGGGGCGAACACAGATACGCAGTATTTT. This translates into CASSYSGANTDTQYF.

V usage is TRBV27 and J usage is TRBJ1-2; tentative D call: TRBD1 (6 bases). Trimming cost V 3 bases and J 4 bases, with 27 bases left between them. Germline loops: CDR1 MNHEY, CDR2 SMNVEV (reference sequence). The length of the CDR3 is 19 residues. The CDR3 sequence is CASSFLVYKKTGPRYGYTF. In DNA, the CDR3 is TGTGCCAGCAGTTTCCTAGTTTACAAGAAAACAGGGCCCCGCTATGGCTACACCTTC.

This chain uses TRBV6-5 with TRBJ2-3; perhaps TRBD1 as D (5 bases). Germline V gene lookup returns CDR1 MNHEY and CDR2 SVGAGI. The CDR3 totals 11 residues. V lost 8 bases and J 3 bases, leaving 6 bases between the germline ends. The DNA for the CDR3 is TGTGCCAGCGACAGAACAGATACGCAGTATTTT. This sequence encodes CASDRTDTQYF.

This clone was seen a single time. The rearrangement joins TRBV7-9 to TRBJ1-3; D unresolved. Germline CDR1 reads SEHNR; CDR2 reads FQNEAQ (reference sequence). This CDR3 region has 15 residues. V shed 1 base and J shed 2 bases, with 9 bases lying between them. The CDR3 here is CASSLDQTTGNTIYF. CDR3 bases: TGTGCCAGCAGCTTAGACCAGACAACTGGAAACACCATATATTTT.

In this sample, this clone turned up a few times. The rearrangement uses TRBV2 and TRBJ2-7, with TRBD1 as a possible D gene (6 bases). In germline, CDR1 is SNHLY, CDR2 FYNNEI. Trimming removed 3 bases at V and 2 bases at J, with 8 bases between. The length of the CDR3 is 13 residues. CDR3 in amino acids: CASSDQGTYEQYF. The CDR3 region has the DNA TGTGCCAGCAGTGACCAGGGGACCTACGAGCAGTACTTC.

The chain is built from TRBV6-5 and TRBJ2-7, with 7 bases matching TRBD1. Losses at the gene ends were 10 bases for V and 2 bases for J; bases not matched to a gene: 11. CDR1 is MNHEY, CDR2 SVGAGI, per germline. The CDR3 runs to 14 residues. CDR3 sequence reads: CATQGAGGTYEQYF. The CDR3, as DNA: TGTGCCACCCAAGGGGCAGGGGGAACCTACGAGCAGTACTTC.

The chain links TRBV5-1 to TRBJ2-3, with D uncertain. Between the trimmed V and J ends, which lost 2 bases and 0 bases, there was a span of 10 bases. The CDR3 has 15 amino acids. Per the germline V gene, CDR1 is SGHRS and CDR2 is YFSETQ. The CDR3 region is CASSLRPESTDTQYF. The CDR3 region has the DNA TGCGCCAGCAGCTTACGTCCGGAGAGCACAGATACGCAGTATTTT. Based on the CDR3 plus reference TRBV5-1 and TRBJ2-3, the full variable domain is KAGVTQTPRYLIKTRGQQVTLSCSPISGHRSVSWYQQTPGQGLQFLFEYFSETQRNKGNFPGRFSGRQFSNSRSEMNVSTLELGDSALYLCASSLRPESTDTQYFGPGTRLTVL.

V usage is TRBV19 and J usage is TRBJ1-2; no firm D call. CDR1 is LNHDA, CDR2 SQIVND, per germline (reference sequence). The CDR3 has 15 residues. V lost 0 bases to trimming and J lost 7 bases, with 15 bases between them. CDR3 bases: TGTGCCAGTAGTATAGATGTTGAGAGTCTCGGTGGCTACACCTTC. Protein product: CASSIDVESLGGYTF. Full variable domain (remainder filled in from reference TRBV19 and TRBJ1-2): DGGITQSPKYLFRKEGQNVTLSCEQNLNHDAMYWYRQDPGQGLRLIYYSQIVNDFQKGDIAEGYSVSREKKESFPLTVTSAQKNPTAFYLCASSIDVESLGGYTFGSGTRLTVV.